This TCR beta chain is drawn from a study of T-cell reconstitution after alpha-beta-depleted transplantation in children. As to this clonotype: A clone one base away is much larger, so this may be a read error.

Germline CDR1 is SQVTM and CDR2 is ANQGSEA. CDR3 length: 13 residues. V was pared by 6 bases and J by 12 bases, with 14 bases of the junction left unmatched. Construction of the TCRbeta library involved unique molecular identifiers. TCRdb independently ran MiXCR on the PCR reads; one entry per CDR3 protein. The sample includes 150,000 to 250,000 distinct CDR3 sequences, about 15% of them seen just once. This clonotype was obtained from a human donor who donated a stem cell graft to a child with acute lymphoblastic leukemia. The chain employs TRBV29-1 and TRBJ2-1, with 7 bases aligning to TRBD2. This material consisted of PBMCs from the stem cell graft donor, taken from the stem cell graft. The CDR3 DNA is TGCAGCGTCCCTCACGGGGGTGGGGAGGGGCAGTTCTTC. Protein: CSVPHGGGEGQFF.